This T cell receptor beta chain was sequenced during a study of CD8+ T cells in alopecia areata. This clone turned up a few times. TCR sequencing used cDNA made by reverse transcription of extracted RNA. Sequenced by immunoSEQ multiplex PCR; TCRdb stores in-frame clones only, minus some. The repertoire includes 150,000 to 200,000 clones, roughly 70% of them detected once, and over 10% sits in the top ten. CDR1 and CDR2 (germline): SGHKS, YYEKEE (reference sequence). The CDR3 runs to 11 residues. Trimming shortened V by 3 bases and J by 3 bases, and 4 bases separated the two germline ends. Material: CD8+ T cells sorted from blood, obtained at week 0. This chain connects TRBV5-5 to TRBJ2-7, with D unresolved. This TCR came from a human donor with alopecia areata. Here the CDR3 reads CASSWGYEQYF. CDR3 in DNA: TGTGCCAGCAGCTGGGGCTACGAGCAGTACTTC.